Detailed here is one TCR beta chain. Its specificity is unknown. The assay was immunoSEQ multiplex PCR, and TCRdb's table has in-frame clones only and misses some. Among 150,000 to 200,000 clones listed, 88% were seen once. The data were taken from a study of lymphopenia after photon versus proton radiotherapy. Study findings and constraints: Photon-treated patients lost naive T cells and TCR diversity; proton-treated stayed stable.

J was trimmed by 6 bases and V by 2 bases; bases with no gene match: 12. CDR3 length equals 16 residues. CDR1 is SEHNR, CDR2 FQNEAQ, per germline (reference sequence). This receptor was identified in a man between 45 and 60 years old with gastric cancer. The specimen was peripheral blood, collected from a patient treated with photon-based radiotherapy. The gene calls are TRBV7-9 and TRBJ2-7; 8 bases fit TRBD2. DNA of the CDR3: TGTGCCAGCAGCTTAACAGGGACCGGGACTAGAAGCGAGCAGTACTTC. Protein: CASSLTGTGTRSEQYF.